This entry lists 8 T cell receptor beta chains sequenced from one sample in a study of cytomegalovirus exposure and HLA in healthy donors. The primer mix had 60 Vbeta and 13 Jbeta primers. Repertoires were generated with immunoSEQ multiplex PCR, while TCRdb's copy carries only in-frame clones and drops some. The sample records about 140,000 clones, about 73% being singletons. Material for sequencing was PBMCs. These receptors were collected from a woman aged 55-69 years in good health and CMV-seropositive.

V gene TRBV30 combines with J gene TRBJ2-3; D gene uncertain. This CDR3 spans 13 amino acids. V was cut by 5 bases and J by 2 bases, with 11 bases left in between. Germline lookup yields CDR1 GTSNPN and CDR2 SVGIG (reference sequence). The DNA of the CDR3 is TGTGCCTGGCGGAAACAGAACACAGATACGCAGTATTTT. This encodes CAWRKQNTDTQYF.

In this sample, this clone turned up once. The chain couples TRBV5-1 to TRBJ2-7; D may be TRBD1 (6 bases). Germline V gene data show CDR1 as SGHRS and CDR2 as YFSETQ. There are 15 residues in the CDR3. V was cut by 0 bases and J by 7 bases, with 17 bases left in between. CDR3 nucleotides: TGCGCCAGCAGCTTGGTAGCAGGGGAAGGAGAGGAGCAGTACTTC. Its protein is CASSLVAGEGEEQYF.

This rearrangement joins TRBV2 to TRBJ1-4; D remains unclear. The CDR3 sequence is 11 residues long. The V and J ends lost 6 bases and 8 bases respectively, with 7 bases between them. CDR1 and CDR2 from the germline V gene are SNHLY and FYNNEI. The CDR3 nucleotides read TGTGCCAGCAGCCCAGGAGAAAAACTGTTTTTT. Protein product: CASSPGEKLFF.

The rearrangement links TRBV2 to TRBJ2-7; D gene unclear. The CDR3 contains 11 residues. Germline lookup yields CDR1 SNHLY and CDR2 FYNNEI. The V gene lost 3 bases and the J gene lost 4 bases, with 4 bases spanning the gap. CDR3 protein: CASSEAYEQYF. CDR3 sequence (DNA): TGTGCCAGCAGTGAGGCATACGAGCAGTACTTC.

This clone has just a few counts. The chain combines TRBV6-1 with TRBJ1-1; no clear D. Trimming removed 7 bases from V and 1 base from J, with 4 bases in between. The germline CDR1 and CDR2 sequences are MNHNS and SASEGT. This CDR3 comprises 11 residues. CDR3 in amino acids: CASTWNTEAFF. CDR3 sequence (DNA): TGTGCCAGCACCTGGAACACTGAAGCTTTCTTT.

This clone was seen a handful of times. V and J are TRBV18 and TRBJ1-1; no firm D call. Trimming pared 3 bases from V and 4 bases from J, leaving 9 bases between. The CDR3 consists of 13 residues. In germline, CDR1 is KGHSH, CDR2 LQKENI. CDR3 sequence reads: CASSPLLSTEAFF. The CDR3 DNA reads TGTGCCAGCTCACCTCTATTGAGCACTGAAGCTTTCTTT. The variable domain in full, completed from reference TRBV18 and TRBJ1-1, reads NAGVMQNPRHLVRRRGQEARLRCSPMKGHSHVYWYRQLPEEGLKFMVYLQKENIIDESGMPKERFSAEFPKEGPSILRIQQVVRGDSAAYFCASSPLLSTEAFFGQGTRLTVV.

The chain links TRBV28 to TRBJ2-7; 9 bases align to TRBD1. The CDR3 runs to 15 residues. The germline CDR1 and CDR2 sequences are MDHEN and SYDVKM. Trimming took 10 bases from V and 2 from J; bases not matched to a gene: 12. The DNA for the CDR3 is TGTGCCACCACTGTAGGGACAGGGATCACCTACGAGCAGTACTTC. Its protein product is CATTVGTGITYEQYF.

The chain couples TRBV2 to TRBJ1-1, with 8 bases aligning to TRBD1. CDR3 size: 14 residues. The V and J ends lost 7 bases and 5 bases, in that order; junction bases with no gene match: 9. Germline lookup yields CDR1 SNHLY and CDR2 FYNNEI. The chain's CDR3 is CASKGRGLGTEAFF. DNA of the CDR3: TGTGCCAGCAAGGGCAGGGGGCTAGGGACTGAAGCTTTCTTT.